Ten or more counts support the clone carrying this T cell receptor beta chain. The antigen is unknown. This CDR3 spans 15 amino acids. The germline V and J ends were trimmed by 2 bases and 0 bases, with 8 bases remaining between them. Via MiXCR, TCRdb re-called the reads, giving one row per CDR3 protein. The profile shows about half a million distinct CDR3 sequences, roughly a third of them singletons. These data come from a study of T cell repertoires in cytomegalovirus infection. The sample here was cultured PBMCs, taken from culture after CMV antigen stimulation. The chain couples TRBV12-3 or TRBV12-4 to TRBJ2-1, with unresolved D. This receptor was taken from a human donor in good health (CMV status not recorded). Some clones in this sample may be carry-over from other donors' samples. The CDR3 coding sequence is TGTGCCAGCAGTTTAAACGCCTTCTCCTACAATGAGCAGTTCTTC. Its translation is CASSLNAFSYNEQFF.